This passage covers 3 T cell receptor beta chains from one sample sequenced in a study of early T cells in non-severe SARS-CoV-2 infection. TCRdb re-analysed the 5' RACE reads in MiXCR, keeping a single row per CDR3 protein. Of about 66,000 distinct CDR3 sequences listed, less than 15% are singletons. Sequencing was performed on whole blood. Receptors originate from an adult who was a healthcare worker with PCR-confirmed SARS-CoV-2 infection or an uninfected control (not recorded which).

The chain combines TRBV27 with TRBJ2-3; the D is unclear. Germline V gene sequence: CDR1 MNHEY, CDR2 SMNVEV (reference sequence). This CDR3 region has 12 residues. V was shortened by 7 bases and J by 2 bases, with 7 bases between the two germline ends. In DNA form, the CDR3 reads TGTGCCAGCATAGATTCCACAGATACGCAGTATTTT. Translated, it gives CASIDSTDTQYF.

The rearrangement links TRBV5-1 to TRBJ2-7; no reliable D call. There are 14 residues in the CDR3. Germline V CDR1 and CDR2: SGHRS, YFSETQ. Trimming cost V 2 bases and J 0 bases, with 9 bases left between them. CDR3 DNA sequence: TGCGCCAGCAGCTTATTGCAGGCCTCCTACGAGCAGTACTTC. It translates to CASSLLQASYEQYF.

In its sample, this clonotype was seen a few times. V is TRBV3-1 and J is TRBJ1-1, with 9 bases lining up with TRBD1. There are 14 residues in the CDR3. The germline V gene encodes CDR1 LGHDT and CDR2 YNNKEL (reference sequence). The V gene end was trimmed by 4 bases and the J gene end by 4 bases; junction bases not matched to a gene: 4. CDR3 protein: CASSPQGASTEAFF. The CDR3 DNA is TGTGCCAGCAGCCCACAGGGGGCAAGCACTGAAGCTTTCTTT.